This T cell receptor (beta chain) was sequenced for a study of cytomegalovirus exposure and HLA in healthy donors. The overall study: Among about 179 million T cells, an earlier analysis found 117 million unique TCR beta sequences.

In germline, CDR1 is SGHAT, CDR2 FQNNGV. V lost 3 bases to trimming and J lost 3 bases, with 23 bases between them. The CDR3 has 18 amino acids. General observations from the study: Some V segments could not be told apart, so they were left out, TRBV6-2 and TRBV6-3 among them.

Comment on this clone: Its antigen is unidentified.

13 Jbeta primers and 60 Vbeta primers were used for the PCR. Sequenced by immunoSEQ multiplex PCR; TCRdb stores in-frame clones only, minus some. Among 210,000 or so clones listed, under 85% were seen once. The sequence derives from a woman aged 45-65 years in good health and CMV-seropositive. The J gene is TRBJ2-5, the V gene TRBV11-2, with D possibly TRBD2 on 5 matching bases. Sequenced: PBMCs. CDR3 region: CASSFPPRTEAVKETQYF. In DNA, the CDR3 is TGTGCCAGCAGCTTCCCCCCGCGGACGGAGGCAGTAAAAGAGACCCAGTACTTC.